This T cell receptor (beta chain) came from a study of shared clonotypes between healthy human individuals. Sequenced by immunoSEQ multiplex PCR; TCRdb stores in-frame clones only, minus some. The sample lists approximately 980,000 clones; more than 75% were seen once. Notes on the study in general: As a rule, naive subsets had a larger estimated richness than memory subsets.

Recent acute infections and vaccinations were absent in the healthy HIV-negative adult donors. The germline V gene encodes CDR1 KGHSH and CDR2 LQKENI. V was pared by 6 bases and J by 4 bases, with 5 bases of the junction left unmatched. The CDR3 loop spans 15 amino acids. Turning to this clone: Antigen specificity is unknown.

This chain connects TRBV18 to TRBJ2-2; 10 bases fit TRBD2. What was sequenced was memory CD4+ T cells sorted from blood. As for subset: CD45RA-negative fraction. The TCR was taken from a man aged 18 to 29 in good health. CDR3 in DNA: TGTGCCAGCTCGCCTAGCGGGAGCGGCACCGGGGAGCTGTTTTTT. Translated, it gives CASSPSGSGTGELFF.